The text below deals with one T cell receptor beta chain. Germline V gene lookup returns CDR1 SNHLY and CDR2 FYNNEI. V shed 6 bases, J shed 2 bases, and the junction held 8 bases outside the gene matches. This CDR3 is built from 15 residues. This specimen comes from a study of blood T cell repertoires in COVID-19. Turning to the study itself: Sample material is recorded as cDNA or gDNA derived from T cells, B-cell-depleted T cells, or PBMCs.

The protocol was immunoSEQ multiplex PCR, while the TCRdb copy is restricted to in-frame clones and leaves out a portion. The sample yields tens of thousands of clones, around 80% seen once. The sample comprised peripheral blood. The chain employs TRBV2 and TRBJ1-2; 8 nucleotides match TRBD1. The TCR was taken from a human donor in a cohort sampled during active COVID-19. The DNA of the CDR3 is TGTGCCAGCAGCGCCGGGACAGGCGGGAACTATGGCTACACCTTC. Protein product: CASSAGTGGNYGYTF.